The source of this T cell receptor beta chain is a study of blood T cell repertoires in COVID-19 (dated by TCRdb to between 2020 and 2021). In terms of the full investigation: Samples from collaborators originated in the United States, Italy and Spain and spanned both the acute and convalescent phases of COVID-19. The material from the prospective study consisted of cDNA or gDNA derived from T cells, B-cell-depleted T cells, or PBMCs. Subjects who had been exposed to COVID-19, were actively infected with it, or had recovered from it provided the deeply sampled blood TCRbeta repertoires that made up the dataset. The repertoires were released in a freely available public database meant as a resource for research on the immune response to SARS-CoV-2. Samples came from the ongoing ImmuneRACE study (first 160 participants) plus 1,254 subjects from 6 global collaborators. Sample metadata almost always included a de-identified subject ID, COVID-19 status, age in years and sex. Where available, HLA class I and class II types were obtained from metadata supplied by the sample provider rather than from assay-based typing. What the authors observed across the whole study: How much clinical and demographic metadata was included differed by source and by participant, and the metadata was provided uncurated.

TCRbeta CDR3 regions were amplified from genomic DNA using the immunoSEQ Assay, a bias-controlled multiplex PCR. Turning to the authors' computational methods: Within the assay, amplification of reference gene primers was used to estimate how many nucleated cells each sample contained. To quantify the absolute abundance of each unique TCRbeta CDR3 rearrangement, sequence reads were collapsed and filtered. For each sample, productive Simpson clonality was calculated as the square root of Simpson's diversity index over productive rearrangements. In its TCRdb copy, this immuneACCESS table keeps in-frame sequences only and misses some clones. Where compared with another copy, unresolved V genes explain less than half of these, and the others have no known cause. V, J and clone size are those of that table, while D and trimming were read from the DNA. This sample has 150,000 to 200,000 clones in its table, and over 70% of those were observed once. The ten top clones hold 11% of the sample.

Regarding this clone: Its antigen target is currently unknown. No much larger clone is present one base from it, and per-base qualities are unavailable.

Germline trimming: 5 bases from V, 3 bases from J; junction bases outside gene matches: 9. CDR1 and CDR2, per the germline V gene (reference sequence), are LNHDA and SQIVND. Measured from the cysteine to the phenylalanine, the CDR3 is 15 residues long. Only the CDR3 portion is preserved as DNA: 45 bases, with reading frame beginning at the first base. Participants in the prospective study were enrolled through a virtual design, were aged about 18 to 100 years, and lived in 24 United States geographic areas. In the prospective study, participants were assigned to cohorts based on the clinical history participants reported in a screening survey and a study questionnaire. Recovered participants in ImmuneRACE Cohort 3 were defined by two consecutive negative NP/OP PCR tests, clearance by a healthcare professional, or resolution of symptoms. In the prospective study, mobile phlebotomists collected whole blood, serum and a nasopharyngeal or oropharyngeal swab from each participant. Prospective study participants could optionally give additional blood draws and questionnaires over a 2-month period. Prospective study blood samples were shipped either frozen or at room temperature before DNA extraction.

The sequence joins TRBV19 to TRBJ2-7; TRBD1 agrees with 8 junctional bases. Sequenced: PBMCs or T cells enriched from blood (not recorded which). The source of this sequence is a man aged 45-60 years who had recovered from COVID-19. The CDR3: CASSPRRQGFYEQYF. The nucleotide sequence reads as follows: TGTGCCAGTAGTCCCCGTAGACAGGGGTTCTACGAGCAGTACTTC.